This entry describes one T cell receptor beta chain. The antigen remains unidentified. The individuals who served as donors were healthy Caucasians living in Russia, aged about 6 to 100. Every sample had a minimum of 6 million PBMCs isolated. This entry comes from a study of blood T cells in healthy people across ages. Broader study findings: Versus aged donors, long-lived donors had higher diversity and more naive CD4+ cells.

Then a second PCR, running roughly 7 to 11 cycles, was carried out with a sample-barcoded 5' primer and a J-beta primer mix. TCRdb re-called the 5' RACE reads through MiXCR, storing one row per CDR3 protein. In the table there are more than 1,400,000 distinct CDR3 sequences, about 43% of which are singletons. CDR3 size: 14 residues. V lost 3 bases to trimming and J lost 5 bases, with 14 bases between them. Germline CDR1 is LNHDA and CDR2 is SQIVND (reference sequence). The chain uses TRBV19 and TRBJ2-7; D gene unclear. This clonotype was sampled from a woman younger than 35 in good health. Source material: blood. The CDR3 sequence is CASSMVPVADEQYF. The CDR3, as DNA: TGTGCCAGTAGTATGGTGCCAGTCGCGGACGAGCAGTACTTC.